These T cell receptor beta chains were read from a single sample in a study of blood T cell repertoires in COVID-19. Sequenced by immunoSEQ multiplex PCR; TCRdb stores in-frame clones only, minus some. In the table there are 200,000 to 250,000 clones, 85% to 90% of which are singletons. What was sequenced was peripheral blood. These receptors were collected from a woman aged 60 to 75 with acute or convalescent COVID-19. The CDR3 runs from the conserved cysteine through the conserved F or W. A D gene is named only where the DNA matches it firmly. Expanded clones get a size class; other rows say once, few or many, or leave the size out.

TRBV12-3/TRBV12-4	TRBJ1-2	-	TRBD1	TGTGCCAGCAGCCGCACAGGGGACTATGGCTACACCTTC	CASSRTGDYGYTF
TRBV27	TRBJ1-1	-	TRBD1	TGTGCCAGCAGTTTATTTGGACAGGATTGGGGATTGAACACTGAAGCTTTCTTT	CASSLFGQDWGLNTEAFF
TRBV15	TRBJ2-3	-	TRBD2	TGTGCCACCAGCACACTAGCGGGAGGGTCGGATACGCAGTATTTT	CATSTLAGGSDTQYF
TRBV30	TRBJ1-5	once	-	TGTGCCTGGAACTCTGGTACAGGGCGACAGCCCCAGCATTTT	CAWNSGTGRQPQHF
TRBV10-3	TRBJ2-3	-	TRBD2	TGTGCCATCAGTGAGGGCCTTAGCGGGAGCGGGACAGATACGCAGTATTTT	CAISEGLSGSGTDTQYF
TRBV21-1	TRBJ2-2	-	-	TGTGCCAGCAGCAGGACAGTGGTACGGAACACCGGGGAGCTGTTTTTT	CASSRTVVRNTGELFF
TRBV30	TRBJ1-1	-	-	TGTGCCTGCCAACGGACTGAAGCTTTCTTT	CACQRTEAFF
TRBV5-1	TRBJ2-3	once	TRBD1	TGCGCCAGCAGCCATCAGGGGGCAAAAGATACGCAGTATTTT	CASSHQGAKDTQYF
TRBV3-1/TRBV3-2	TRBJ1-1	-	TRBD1	TGTGCCAGCAGCCAAACTGACAGGGGCAAGCCTGAAGCTTTCTTT	CASSQTDRGKPEAFF
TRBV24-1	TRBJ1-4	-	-	TGTGCCACCACAATAGTCGCCGAGTGGGAAAAACTGTTTTTT	CATTIVAEWEKLFF
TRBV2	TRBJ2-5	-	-	TGTGCCAGCAGTGAAGCGTTACTAGCTCCTCCAGGGGAGACCCAGTACTTC	CASSEALLAPPGETQYF
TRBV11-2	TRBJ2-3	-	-	TGTGCCAGCAGCTCCTGGAATCAGGGCACAGATACGCAGTATTTT	CASSSWNQGTDTQYF
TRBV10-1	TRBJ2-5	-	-	TGCGCCAGCAGTGAGTCGGGCTCACCGGAGACCCAGTACTTC	CASSESGSPETQYF
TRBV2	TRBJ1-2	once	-	TGTGCCAGCAGTCCTCCAGGAAACTATGGCTACACCTTC	CASSPPGNYGYTF
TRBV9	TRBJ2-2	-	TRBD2	TGTGCCAGCAGCCCACAACTTACTAGCGGGAGGATAACCGGGGAGCTGTTTTTT	CASSPQLTSGRITGELFF
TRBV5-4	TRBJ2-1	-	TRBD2	TGTGCCAGCAGCTCAGTACTAGCGGGATACAATGAGCAGTTCTTC	CASSSVLAGYNEQFF
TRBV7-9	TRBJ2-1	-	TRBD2	TGTGCCAGCCGCCCGGGGGCGCTAGCGGGGGGGTTCTCCTACAATGAGCAGTTCTTC	CASRPGALAGGFSYNEQFF
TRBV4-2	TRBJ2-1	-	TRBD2	TGTGCCAGCAGCCAAGATCTGGCGGGAGGCTACAATGAGCAGTTCTTC	CASSQDLAGGYNEQFF
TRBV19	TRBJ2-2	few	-	TGTGCCAGTAATCAGGGGGGAACCAGGGAGCTGTTTTTT	CASNQGGTRELFF
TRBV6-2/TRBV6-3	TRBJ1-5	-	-	TGTGCCAGCAGTGACCCGACTGTGCCCCAGCATTTT	CASSDPTVPQHF
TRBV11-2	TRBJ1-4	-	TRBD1	TGTGCCAGCAGCTTAGCAAGTACAGGGGGAGAAAAACTGTTTTTT	CASSLASTGGEKLFF
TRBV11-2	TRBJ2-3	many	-	TGTGCCAGCAGCTCCCGCCACGGGTCAGATACGCAGTATTTT	CASSSRHGSDTQYF
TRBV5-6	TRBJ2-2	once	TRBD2	TGTGCCAGCAGCCACTCGGAACTAGCGGGGAGAACCGGGGAGCTGTTTTTT	CASSHSELAGRTGELFF
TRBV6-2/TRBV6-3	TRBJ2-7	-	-	TGTGCCAGCAGTTATAGAGACGGGAACTACGAGCAGTACTTC	CASSYRDGNYEQYF
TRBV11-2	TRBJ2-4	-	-	TGTGCCAGCAGCGTCCAGGTAGCCAAAAACATTCAGTACTTC	CASSVQVAKNIQYF
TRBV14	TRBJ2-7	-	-	TGTGCCAGCAGTCAAACACAGGGTATATCCTACGAGCAGTACTTC	CASSQTQGISYEQYF
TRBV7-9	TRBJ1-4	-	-	TGTGCCAGCAGCTTAGGGCAGATTAATGAAAAACTGTTTTTT	CASSLGQINEKLFF
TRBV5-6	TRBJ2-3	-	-	TGTGCCAGTAACACACATCCTAGCACAGATACGCAGTATTTT	CASNTHPSTDTQYF
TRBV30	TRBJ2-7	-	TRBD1	TGTGCCTGGAGTGACAGGGGGCACTACGAGCAGTACTTC	CAWSDRGHYEQYF
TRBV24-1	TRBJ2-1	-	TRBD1	TGTGCCACCAGTGACCCCGGGACAGGACTTGAAAAGCAGTTCTTC	CATSDPGTGLEKQFF
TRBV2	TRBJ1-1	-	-	TGTGCCAGCAAATTCAAGACAGGAGGTGAAGCTTTCTTT	CASKFKTGGEAFF
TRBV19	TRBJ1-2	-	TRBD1	TGTGCCAGTAGTATAGATCTCCAGACAGGGCTCTATGGCTACACCTTC	CASSIDLQTGLYGYTF
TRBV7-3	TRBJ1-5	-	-	TGTGCCAGCAGCTCCTCGGGAAGTAAGGAGGAGTATAGCAATCAGCCCCAGCATTTT	CASSSSGSKEEYSNQPQHF
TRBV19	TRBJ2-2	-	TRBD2	TGTGCCAGTAGTTTGGGACTAGCGGGAAACACCGGGGAGCTGTTTTTT	CASSLGLAGNTGELFF
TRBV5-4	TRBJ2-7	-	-	TGTGCCAGCAGTAACACAGGAACCCCAGGCGAGCAGTACTTC	CASSNTGTPGEQYF
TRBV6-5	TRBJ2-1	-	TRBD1	TGTGCCAGCAGTCCGGGGACAGGGGGGTACAATGAGCAGTTCTTC	CASSPGTGGYNEQFF
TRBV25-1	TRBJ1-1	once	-	TGTGCCAGCAGTGAATGGGGGGTTGGCACTGAAGCTTTCTTT	CASSEWGVGTEAFF
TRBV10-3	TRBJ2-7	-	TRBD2	TGTGCCATCAGTGTTCTAGCGGGCCTCTCCTACGAGCAGTACTTC	CAISVLAGLSYEQYF
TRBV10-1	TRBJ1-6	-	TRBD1	TGCGCCAGCAGTCCGGGACAGAGAGATTCACCCCTCCACTTT	CASSPGQRDSPLHF
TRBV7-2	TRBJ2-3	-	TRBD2	TGTGCCAGCAGCGATAGACTAGCGGGGGGATCAGATACGCAGTATTTT	CASSDRLAGGSDTQYF
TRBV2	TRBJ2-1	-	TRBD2	TGTGCCAGCAGTGAATCAGCGGGAGAAAAAAATGAGCAGTTCTTC	CASSESAGEKNEQFF
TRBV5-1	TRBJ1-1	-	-	TGCGCCAGCAGCTTGGCCAGCGGGGCAAAGGACAGTGGAGCTTTCTTT	CASSLASGAKDSGAFF
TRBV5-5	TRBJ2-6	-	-	TGTGCCAGCAGCTTGGCCCCGGGGACTGGGGCCAACGTCCTGACTTTC	CASSLAPGTGANVLTF
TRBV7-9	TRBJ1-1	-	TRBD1	TGTGCCAGCAGCGCCTACAGGGGAGTGGACACTGAAGCTTTCTTT	CASSAYRGVDTEAFF
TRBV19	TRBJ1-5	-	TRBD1	TGTGCCAGTAGTGTCAGGGACAGGGGGATCGGGCCCCAGCATTTT	CASSVRDRGIGPQHF
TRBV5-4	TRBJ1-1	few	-	TGTGCCAGCAGCTCCAGGGGTGGCACTGAAGCTTTCTTT	CASSSRGGTEAFF
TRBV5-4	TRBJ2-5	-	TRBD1	TGTGCCAGCAGCTCCCCGGGACAGGGGGGGCCCCAGTACTTC	CASSSPGQGGPQYF
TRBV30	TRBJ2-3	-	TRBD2	TGTGCCTGGAGTGTACGGGAGACTAGCGTAGTGAATACGCAGTATTTT	CAWSVRETSVVNTQYF
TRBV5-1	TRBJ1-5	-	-	TGCGCCAGCAGCCCCGATCCCCCGGGGATAGGACAGCCCCAGCATTTT	CASSPDPPGIGQPQHF
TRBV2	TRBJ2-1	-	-	TGTGCCAGCAGTGAACAGGGCTCTTTCTACAATGAGCAGTTCTTC	CASSEQGSFYNEQFF
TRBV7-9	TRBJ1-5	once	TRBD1	TGTGCCAGCAGCACAACAGGGGGTCAGCCCCAGCATTTT	CASSTTGGQPQHF
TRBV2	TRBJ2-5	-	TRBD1	TGTGCCAGCAGTAAGGACAGGGGGGAGACCCAGTACTTC	CASSKDRGETQYF
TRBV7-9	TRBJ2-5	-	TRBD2	TGTGCCAGCAGCCAGGGGACTAGCGGGAGGTGGGTCGTGGAGACCCAGTACTTC	CASSQGTSGRWVVETQYF
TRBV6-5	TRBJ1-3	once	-	TGTGCCAGCACATCTACGTACGGGTTTGGAAACACCATATATTTT	CASTSTYGFGNTIYF
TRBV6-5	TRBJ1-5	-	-	TGTGCCAGCAGCCCCCAGGGACAACGGCCCCAGCATTTT	CASSPQGQRPQHF
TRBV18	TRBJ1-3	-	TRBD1	TGTGCCAGCTCCCGGGACAGGGGATCCATCTCTGGAAACACCATATATTTT	CASSRDRGSISGNTIYF
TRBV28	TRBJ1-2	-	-	TGTGCCACCCAGGGTCGGATGAGGTTGAGCTATGGCTACACCTTC	CATQGRMRLSYGYTF
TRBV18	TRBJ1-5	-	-	TGTGCCAGCTCATCACAAGGAGGGGGCAATCAGCCCCAGCATTTT	CASSSQGGGNQPQHF
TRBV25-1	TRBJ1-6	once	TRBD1	TGTGCCAGCAGAGGACAGGGCGACCTTTCACCCCTCCACTTT	CASRGQGDLSPLHF
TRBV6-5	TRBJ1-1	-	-	TGTGCCAGCAGGCGAGAGGTAGTGAACACTGAAGCTTTCTTT	CASRREVVNTEAFF